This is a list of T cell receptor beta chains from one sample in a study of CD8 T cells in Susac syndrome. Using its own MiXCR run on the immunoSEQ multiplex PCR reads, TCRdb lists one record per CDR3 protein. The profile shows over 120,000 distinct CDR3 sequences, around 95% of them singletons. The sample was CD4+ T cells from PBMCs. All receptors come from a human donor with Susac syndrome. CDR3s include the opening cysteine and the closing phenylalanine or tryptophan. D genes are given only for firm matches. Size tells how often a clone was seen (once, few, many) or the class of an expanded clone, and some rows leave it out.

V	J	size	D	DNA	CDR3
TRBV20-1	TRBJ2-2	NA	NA	TGCAGTGCTAGACAGGGAAAGGAGGCCGGGGAGCTGTTTTTT	CSARQGKEAGELFF
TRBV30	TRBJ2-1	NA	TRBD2	TGTGCCTGGAAGGGACTAGCGGGAGCCCCGGGTGAGCAGTTCTTC	CAWKGLAGAPGEQFF
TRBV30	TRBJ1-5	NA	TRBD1	TGTGCCTGGGACAGGGTCCATCAGCCCCAGCATTTT	CAWDRVHQPQHF
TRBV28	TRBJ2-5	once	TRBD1	TGTGCCAGCAAAGACAGGGGCCGGGGGTCCCAGTACTTC	CASKDRGRGSQYF
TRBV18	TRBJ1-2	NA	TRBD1	TGTGCCAGCTCACCTGGGACAGAGCATGGCTACACCTTC	CASSPGTEHGYTF
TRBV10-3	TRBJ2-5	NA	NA	TGTGCCATCAGTGAGCAGAACAGTCCTGAAGAGACCCAGTACTTC	CAISEQNSPEETQYF
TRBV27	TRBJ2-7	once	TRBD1	TGTGCCAGCAGTTTAAGACAGGGTGACTACGAGCAGTACTTC	CASSLRQGDYEQYF
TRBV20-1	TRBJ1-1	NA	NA	TGCAGTGCTAGGCTGGGACTTGGGACTGAAGCTTTCTTT	CSARLGLGTEAFF
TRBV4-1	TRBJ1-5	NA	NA	TGCGCCAGCAGCCAAGTTCTTAGTCAGCCCCAGCATTTT	CASSQVLSQPQHF
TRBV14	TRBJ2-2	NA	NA	TGTGCCAGCAGCCAAGATGGAGTCGGGGAGCTGTTTTTT	CASSQDGVGELFF
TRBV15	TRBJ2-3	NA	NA	TGTGCCACCAGCAGAGGTGTAGGCTACACAGATACGCAGTATTTT	CATSRGVGYTDTQYF
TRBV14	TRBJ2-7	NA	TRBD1	TGTGCCAGCAGCCCTAGGGGAAGGGGACAGAGCTCCTACGAGCAGTACTTC	CASSPRGRGQSSYEQYF
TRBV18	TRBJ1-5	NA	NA	TGTGCCAGCTCAGCGGACGGTAATAGCAATCAGCCCCAGCATTTT	CASSADGNSNQPQHF
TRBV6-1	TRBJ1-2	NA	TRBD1	TGTGCCAGCATGGGCCGGGACAGTGGGTGGGCTAACTATGGCTACACCTTC	CASMGRDSGWANYGYTF
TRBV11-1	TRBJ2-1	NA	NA	TGTGCCAGCAGCTCCCGGGGGAGTACCGGCTCCTACAATGAGCAGTTCTTC	CASSSRGSTGSYNEQFF
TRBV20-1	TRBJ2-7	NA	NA	TGCAGTGCAGAGGACCAAGATGACGAGCAGTACTTC	CSAEDQDDEQYF
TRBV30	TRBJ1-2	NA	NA	TGTGCCTGGACCGGGAATGACTATGGCTACACCTTC	CAWTGNDYGYTF
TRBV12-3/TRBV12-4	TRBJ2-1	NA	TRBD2	TGTGCCAGCACCAGACTAGCGGGGTTGTACAATGAGCAGTTCTTC	CASTRLAGLYNEQFF
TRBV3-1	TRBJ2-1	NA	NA	TGTGCCAGCAGCCGCGCGGGGGCCGATTACAATGAGCAGTTCTTC	CASSRAGADYNEQFF
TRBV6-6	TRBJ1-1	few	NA	TGTGCCAGCAGGCGTACAGGGAACACTGAAGCTTTCTTT	CASRRTGNTEAFF
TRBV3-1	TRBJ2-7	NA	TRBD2	TGTGCCAGCAGCCGGAGCGGGGGGGCCCACGAGCAGTACTTC	CASSRSGGAHEQYF
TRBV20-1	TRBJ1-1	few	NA	TGCAGTGCTAGGACGGGCGGGAACACTGAAGCTTTCTTT	CSARTGGNTEAFF
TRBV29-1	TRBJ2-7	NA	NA	TGCAGCGTCGGAACCCGGGGATTCTACGAGCAGTACTTC	CSVGTRGFYEQYF
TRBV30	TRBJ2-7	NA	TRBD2	TGTGCCTGGAACACGGGAGGGCTTTTCGACGAGCAGTACTTC	CAWNTGGLFDEQYF
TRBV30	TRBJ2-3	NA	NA	TGTGCCTGGAAGGGGAGCACAGATACGCAGTATTTT	CAWKGSTDTQYF
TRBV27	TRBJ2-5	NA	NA	TGTGCCAGCAGTTTATCATGGACAGCTCAAGAGACCCAGTACTTC	CASSLSWTAQETQYF
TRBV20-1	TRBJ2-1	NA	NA	TGCAGTGCTAGAGATCGGCGGGGGCTAGACAATGAGCAGTTCTTC	CSARDRRGLDNEQFF
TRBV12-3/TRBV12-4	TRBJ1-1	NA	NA	TGTGCCAGCAGTTCCCGGGGGGGGCGGACTGAAGCTTTCTTT	CASSSRGGRTEAFF
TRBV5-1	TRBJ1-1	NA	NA	TGCGCCAGCAGCTTTCGGGATAACACTGAAGCTTTCTTT	CASSFRDNTEAFF
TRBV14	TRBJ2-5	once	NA	TGTGCCAGCAGCCAAGACTGGGATGAAGGGACCCAGTACTTC	CASSQDWDEGTQYF
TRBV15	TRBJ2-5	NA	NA	TGTGCCACCAGCAGACGAGGGCAGGAGACCCAGTACTTC	CATSRRGQETQYF
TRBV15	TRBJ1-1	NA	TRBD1	TGTGCCACCAGCAGTGAGACAGGGATCAGCACTGAAGCTTTCTTT	CATSSETGISTEAFF
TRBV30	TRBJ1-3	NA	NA	TGTGCCTGGAGTGCGAGGGGCAGGGCGGGAGGAAACACCATATATTTT	CAWSARGRAGGNTIYF
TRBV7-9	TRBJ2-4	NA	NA	TGTGCCATTTCGGGGAACATTCAGTACTTC	CAISGNIQYF
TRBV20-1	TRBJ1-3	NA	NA	TGCAGTGCTGGGGGTTCTGGAAACACCATATATTTT	CSAGGSGNTIYF
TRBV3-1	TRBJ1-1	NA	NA	TGTGCCAGCAGCAGGGACCCGGGGAACACTGAAGCTTTCTTT	CASSRDPGNTEAFF
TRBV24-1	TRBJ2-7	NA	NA	TGTGCCACCGGTCAACAAGGGTCCTACGAGCAGTACTTC	CATGQQGSYEQYF
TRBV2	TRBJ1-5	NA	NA	TGTGCCAGCAGGTACCGGGAAGGTGGCAATCAGCCCCAGCATTTT	CASRYREGGNQPQHF
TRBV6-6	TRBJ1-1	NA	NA	TGTGCCAGCAGTCTAGGGGAAGCGAACACTGAAGCTTTCTTT	CASSLGEANTEAFF
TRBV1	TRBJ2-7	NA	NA	TGCACCAGCAAGATCTCAAGGGAGAGGGCAAACCTCTCCTACGAGCAGTACTTC	CTSKISRERANLSYEQYF